Below are 14 T cell receptor beta chains sequenced from a single sample in a study of shared clonotypes between healthy human individuals. Clones were read by immunoSEQ multiplex PCR, and TCRdb kept only the in-frame ones, dropping some. The top ten hold 0.1% to 0.15% of the sample, which has about 2 million clones, 90% to 95% seen once. Material: naive CD4+ T cells sorted from blood. Subset denoted: CD45RA+ positively selected. These receptors were taken from a man aged 18 to 29 in good health.

The table lists this clone with a count of one. The DNA of the CDR3 is TGTGCCAGCAGCTTGGACGGAGGAAAACTGTTTTTT. Translation: CASSLDGGKLFF. This chain connects TRBV5-8 to TRBJ1-4; D is undetermined. Trimming cost V 0 bases and J 10 bases, with 7 bases left between them. This CDR3 has 12 residues. Per germline, CDR1 SGHTS and CDR2 YDEGEE.

This chain uses TRBV30 with TRBJ2-6; 7 positions match TRBD1. Germline CDR1 and CDR2: GTSNPN and SVGIG (reference sequence). After removal of 5 bases from V and 2 bases from J, the junction contained 6 bases not matched to a gene. The CDR3 spans 15 residues. CDR3 residues: CAWDRESPGANVLTF. CDR3 in DNA: TGTGCCTGGGACAGGGAGTCACCTGGGGCCAACGTCCTGACTTTC.

The rearrangement links TRBV5-1 to TRBJ2-1, with D perhaps assigned TRBD1 or TRBD2 (6 bases each). This CDR3 comprises 16 residues. V lost 7 bases to trimming and J lost 4 bases, with 21 bases between them. In germline, CDR1 is SGHRS, CDR2 YFSETQ. Here the CDR3 DNA reads TGCGCCAGCCGTCGCGGAGAGGGGGGACGATACAATGAGCAGTTCTTC. Translated, it gives CASRRGEGGRYNEQFF.

The chain carries TRBV6-5 and TRBJ2-7; 7 bases are shared with TRBD1. Germline V gives CDR1 MNHEY, CDR2 SVGAGI. This CDR3 contains 14 residues. Losses at the gene ends were 4 bases for V and 2 bases for J; bases not matched to a gene: 5. DNA for the CDR3: TGTGCCAGCAGTTGGAACAGGGGAACCTACGAGCAGTACTTC. It translates to CASSWNRGTYEQYF.

V gene TRBV10-3 combines with J gene TRBJ2-4, with TRBD2 matching 12 bases. The CDR3 totals 18 residues. J lost 0 bases, V lost 4 bases, and 7 bases had no gene match. Germline V CDR1 and CDR2: ENHRY, SYGVKD. This CDR3 is CAISALAGGPLAKNIQYF. CDR3 sequence (DNA): TGTGCCATCAGTGCTCTAGCGGGAGGGCCCCTAGCCAAAAACATTCAGTACTTC.

CDR3 residues: CASSDPTGGISAFF. The CDR3 DNA reads as TGCGCCAGCAGTGACCCGACAGGGGGCATATCGGCTTTCTTT. The chain employs TRBV10-2 and TRBJ1-1; 10 bases map to TRBD1. The CDR3 sequence is 14 residues long. Looked up from germline, CDR1 is WSHSY and CDR2 is SAAADI. Trimming at V came to 3 bases and at J to 11 bases, leaving 9 bases not matched to a gene.

V gene TRBV18 combines with J gene TRBJ2-5; 7 bases map to TRBD2. Germline trimming cut 2 bases from V and 6 bases from J; bases unmatched to any gene: 9. The V gene's germline CDR1 is KGHSH and CDR2 LQKENI. This CDR3 comprises 15 residues. The CDR3 is CASSPEAGEGKTQYF. The CDR3, as DNA: TGTGCCAGCTCACCAGAGGCGGGAGAAGGAAAGACCCAGTACTTC. Full variable domain (remainder filled in from reference TRBV18 and TRBJ2-5): NAGVMQNPRHLVRRRGQEARLRCSPMKGHSHVYWYRQLPEEGLKFMVYLQKENIIDESGMPKERFSAEFPKEGPSILRIQQVVRGDSAAYFCASSPEAGEGKTQYFGPGTRLLVL.

The chain links TRBV6-5 to TRBJ2-2, with D unresolved. Germline V CDR1 and CDR2: MNHEY, SVGAGI. The CDR3 extends over 15 amino acids. Trimming shortened V by 6 bases and J by 1 base, and 12 bases separated the two germline ends. CDR3 DNA sequence: TGTGCCAGCAGGAGTTGGGGTCGGAACACCGGGGAGCTGTTTTTT. Translation: CASRSWGRNTGELFF.

As for this clone: The sample contains more than one DNA sequence encoding this CDR3. The rearrangement uses TRBV5-1 and TRBJ2-2, with a weak D call TRBD1 (5 bases). Trimming removed 1 base at V and 3 bases at J, with 7 bases between. Germline CDR1 SGHRS, CDR2 YFSETQ. The CDR3 loop spans 14 amino acids. Here the CDR3 DNA reads TGCGCCAGCAGCTTGACAGGTGACACCGGGGAGCTGTTTTTT. Translating it yields CASSLTGDTGELFF.

The V gene is TRBV6-5, the J gene TRBJ2-7; D is unresolved. Trimming removed 2 bases from V and 7 bases from J, with 15 bases in between. Per germline, CDR1 MNHEY and CDR2 SVGAGI. The CDR3 is 14 amino acids. The CDR3 spells CASSYGPGLYEQYF. Written as DNA, the CDR3 is TGTGCCAGCAGTTACGGTCCGGGCCTCTATGAGCAGTACTTC.

The chain has TRBV4-1 and TRBJ2-2, with TRBD1 matching over 9 bases. With V trimmed by 1 base and J by 4 bases, 10 bases remained unmatched. CDR3 length equals 18 residues. Germline-derived CDR1 and CDR2 are MGHRA and YSYEKL. This chain's CDR3 is CASSQVYGQGPLTGELFF. In nucleotides, the CDR3 is TGCGCCAGCAGCCAAGTCTACGGACAGGGGCCCCTCACCGGGGAGCTGTTTTTT.

The rearrangement joins TRBV30 to TRBJ2-1; tentative D call: TRBD1 (5 bases). V was trimmed by 1 base and J by 9 bases, leaving 13 bases between them. Per the germline V gene, CDR1 is GTSNPN and CDR2 is SVGIG (reference sequence). The CDR3 runs to 13 residues. The CDR3 nucleotides read TGTGCCTGGAGTGGGGCAGTTAGGGGTGAGCAGTTCTTC. It specifies CAWSGAVRGEQFF.

CDR3 in amino acids: CASSVYNEQFF. CDR3 sequence (DNA): TGTGCCAGCAGCGTCTACAATGAGCAGTTCTTC. The chain has TRBV7-9 and TRBJ2-1; D is unresolved. CDR1 is SEHNR and CDR2 is FQNEAQ in the germline V gene (reference sequence). V lost 5 bases and J lost 3, with 2 bases in between. The CDR3 loop spans 11 amino acids.

This sequence joins TRBV6-5 and TRBJ1-1, with TRBD1 matching over 7 bases. The J segment lost 4 bases and the V segment lost 6 bases, leaving 11 bases of the junction unmatched. The CDR3 sequence is 15 residues long. Germline V gene sequence: CDR1 MNHEY, CDR2 SVGAGI. CDR3 loop: CASRPDRVRGTEAFF. CDR3 DNA: TGTGCCAGCAGACCAGACAGGGTTAGAGGCACTGAAGCTTTCTTT.